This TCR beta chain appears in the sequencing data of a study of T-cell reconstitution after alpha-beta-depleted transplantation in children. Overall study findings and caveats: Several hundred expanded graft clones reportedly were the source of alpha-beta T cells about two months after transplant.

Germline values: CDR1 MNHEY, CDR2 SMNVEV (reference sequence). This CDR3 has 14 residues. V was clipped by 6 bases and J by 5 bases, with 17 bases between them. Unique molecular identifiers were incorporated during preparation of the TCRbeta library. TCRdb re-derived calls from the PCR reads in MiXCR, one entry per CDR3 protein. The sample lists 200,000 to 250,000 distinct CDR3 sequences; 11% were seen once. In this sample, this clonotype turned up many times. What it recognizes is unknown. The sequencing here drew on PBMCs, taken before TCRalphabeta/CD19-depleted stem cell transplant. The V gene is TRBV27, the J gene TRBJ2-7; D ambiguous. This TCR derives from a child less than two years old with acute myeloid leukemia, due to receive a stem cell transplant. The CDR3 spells CASRRASLQNEQYF. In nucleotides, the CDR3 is TGTGCCAGCAGACGGGCCTCCTTACAGAACGAGCAGTACTTC.